These T cell receptor beta chains were read from a single sample in a study of shared clonotypes between healthy human individuals. Generated by immunoSEQ multiplex PCR, the TCRdb table keeps only in-frame clones and is missing some. The sample contains approximately 1.1 million clones, 70% to 80% of which appear only once. The sequencing input was memory CD4+ T cells from PBMCs. The receptors stem from a young man in good health. Some clones in this sample may be carry-over from other donors' samples. The CDR3 runs from the conserved cysteine through the conserved F or W. Each record gives: D gene, V gene, J gene, clone size, CDR3 protein, CDR3 DNA. The D gene is left open where the match is weak. Expanded clones get a size class; other rows say once, few or many, or leave the size out.

D gene: TRBD1; V gene: TRBV19; J gene: TRBJ1-3; clone size: once; CDR3 protein: CASSREQGVRNTIYF; CDR3 DNA: TGTGCCAGTTCGAGGGAACAGGGGGTTCGAAACACCATATATTTT
D gene: -; V gene: TRBV7-9; J gene: TRBJ2-7; clone size: -; CDR3 protein: CASSFWGDSSYEQYF; CDR3 DNA: TGTGCCAGCAGCTTTTGGGGGGACAGTTCCTACGAGCAGTACTTC
D gene: TRBD1; V gene: TRBV7-2; J gene: TRBJ1-1; clone size: -; CDR3 protein: CASSLRQGGTEAFF; CDR3 DNA: TGTGCCAGCAGCTTAAGACAGGGGGGGACTGAAGCTTTCTTT
D gene: -; V gene: TRBV6-6; J gene: TRBJ1-5; clone size: few; CDR3 protein: CASRGTEPYSNQPQHF; CDR3 DNA: TGTGCCAGCAGGGGGACGGAACCCTATAGCAATCAGCCCCAGCATTTT
D gene: -; V gene: TRBV7-9; J gene: TRBJ1-4; clone size: -; CDR3 protein: CASSLPSNEKLFF; CDR3 DNA: TGTGCCAGCAGCTTACCGTCTAATGAAAAACTGTTTTTT
D gene: -; V gene: TRBV5-1; J gene: TRBJ2-7; clone size: few; CDR3 protein: CASSSGQGIRYEQYF; CDR3 DNA: TGCGCCAGCAGCTCCGGCCAGGGGATCAGGTACGAGCAGTACTTC
D gene: -; V gene: TRBV7-3; J gene: TRBJ1-5; clone size: -; CDR3 protein: CASSLTSSHSNQPQHF; CDR3 DNA: TGTGCCAGCAGCTTAACCTCTAGTCATAGCAATCAGCCCCAGCATTTT
D gene: TRBD2; V gene: TRBV4-1; J gene: TRBJ2-2; clone size: -; CDR3 protein: CASSQTSGSANTGELFF; CDR3 DNA: TGCGCCAGCAGCCAAACAAGCGGGAGTGCTAACACCGGGGAGCTGTTTTTT
D gene: TRBD1; V gene: TRBV28; J gene: TRBJ1-5; clone size: few; CDR3 protein: CASSSPGQGNQPQHF; CDR3 DNA: TGTGCCAGCAGCAGCCCGGGACAGGGCAATCAGCCCCAGCATTTT
D gene: -; V gene: TRBV10-2; J gene: TRBJ1-1; clone size: many; CDR3 protein: CASSGGLNTEAFF; CDR3 DNA: TGCGCCAGCAGTGGGGGTTTGAACACTGAAGCTTTCTTT
D gene: -; V gene: TRBV19; J gene: TRBJ2-2; clone size: -; CDR3 protein: CASQRNTGELFF; CDR3 DNA: TGTGCCAGTCAAAGAAACACCGGGGAGCTGTTTTTT
D gene: -; V gene: TRBV5-4; J gene: TRBJ2-1; clone size: -; CDR3 protein: CASSLEGAPRTRNEQFF; CDR3 DNA: TGTGCCAGCAGCTTGGAGGGGGCGCCACGGACTAGGAATGAGCAGTTCTTC
D gene: -; V gene: TRBV6-5; J gene: TRBJ2-1; clone size: once; CDR3 protein: CASSRAEPSYNEQFF; CDR3 DNA: TGTGCCAGCAGTCGGGCGGAGCCCTCCTACAATGAGCAGTTCTTC
D gene: -; V gene: TRBV5-6; J gene: TRBJ1-6; clone size: -; CDR3 protein: CASPPGVVESPLHF; CDR3 DNA: TGTGCCAGCCCACCAGGGGTAGTGGAATCACCCCTCCACTTT
D gene: -; V gene: TRBV9; J gene: TRBJ1-5; clone size: once; CDR3 protein: CASSARDTNQPQHF; CDR3 DNA: TGTGCCAGCAGCGCCCGGGACACCAATCAGCCCCAGCATTTT
D gene: TRBD2; V gene: TRBV2; J gene: TRBJ2-1; clone size: -; CDR3 protein: CASRPTSGVNNEQFF; CDR3 DNA: TGTGCCAGCAGACCCACTAGCGGGGTCAACAATGAGCAGTTCTTC
D gene: TRBD1; V gene: TRBV7-6; J gene: TRBJ2-7; clone size: -; CDR3 protein: CASSPGDRGYEQYF; CDR3 DNA: TGTGCCAGCAGCCCGGGGGACAGGGGCTACGAGCAGTACTTC
D gene: -; V gene: TRBV5-1; J gene: TRBJ1-2; clone size: -; CDR3 protein: CASSLGRAQFSWDGYTF; CDR3 DNA: TGCGCCAGCAGCTTGGGGCGGGCGCAATTCTCTTGGGATGGCTACACCTTC
D gene: TRBD1; V gene: TRBV7-2; J gene: TRBJ1-1; clone size: -; CDR3 protein: CASSLSSTGGVLAEAFF; CDR3 DNA: TGTGCCAGCAGCTTAAGTTCGACAGGGGGAGTTCTGGCTGAAGCTTTCTTT
D gene: -; V gene: TRBV11-2; J gene: TRBJ2-7; clone size: -; CDR3 protein: CASSLSGNEQYF; CDR3 DNA: TGTGCCAGCAGCTTATCGGGGAACGAGCAGTACTTC
D gene: -; V gene: TRBV4-1; J gene: TRBJ1-5; clone size: -; CDR3 protein: CASSQDQALPQHF; CDR3 DNA: TGCGCCAGCAGCCAAGATCAGGCCTTGCCCCAGCATTTT
D gene: -; V gene: TRBV19; J gene: TRBJ2-7; clone size: -; CDR3 protein: CASIPERPAIPSGEQYF; CDR3 DNA: TGTGCCAGTATCCCGGAAAGGCCCGCCATCCCGAGTGGAGAGCAGTACTTC
D gene: TRBD1; V gene: TRBV9; J gene: TRBJ1-4; clone size: -; CDR3 protein: CASSVGQGFGEKLFF; CDR3 DNA: TGTGCCAGCAGCGTAGGACAGGGGTTTGGTGAAAAACTGTTTTTT
D gene: -; V gene: TRBV28; J gene: TRBJ1-2; clone size: -; CDR3 protein: CASSLYRWGYGYTF; CDR3 DNA: TGTGCCAGCAGTTTATACAGGTGGGGCTATGGCTACACCTTC
D gene: TRBD1; V gene: TRBV7-8; J gene: TRBJ2-7; clone size: -; CDR3 protein: CASSLRQGLNEQYF; CDR3 DNA: TGTGCCAGCAGCCTGAGACAGGGGCTCAACGAGCAGTACTTC
D gene: -; V gene: TRBV11-3; J gene: TRBJ2-3; clone size: few; CDR3 protein: CASSLGGLSDTQYF; CDR3 DNA: TGTGCCAGCAGCTTAGGAGGCCTCTCAGATACGCAGTATTTT
D gene: TRBD1; V gene: TRBV11-2; J gene: TRBJ2-7; clone size: -; CDR3 protein: CASSEEGTGDLFSYERYF; CDR3 DNA: TGTGCCAGCAGCGAAGAGGGGACAGGGGACTTATTCTCCTACGAGCGGTACTTC
D gene: -; V gene: TRBV11-2; J gene: TRBJ1-1; clone size: -; CDR3 protein: CASSSTVLDTEAFF; CDR3 DNA: TGTGCCAGCAGCTCGACTGTGCTGGACACTGAAGCTTTCTTT
D gene: TRBD2; V gene: TRBV5-1; J gene: TRBJ2-1; clone size: -; CDR3 protein: CASSRGSTLDEQFF; CDR3 DNA: TGCGCCAGCAGCCGCGGGAGTACCCTCGATGAGCAGTTCTTC
D gene: -; V gene: TRBV18; J gene: TRBJ1-1; clone size: few; CDR3 protein: CASDSRNTEAFF; CDR3 DNA: TGTGCCAGCGACTCACGGAACACTGAAGCTTTCTTT
D gene: -; V gene: TRBV18; J gene: TRBJ2-7; clone size: -; CDR3 protein: CASSPPSRTHVREQYF; CDR3 DNA: TGTGCCAGCTCACCACCGTCCCGGACCCACGTGAGAGAGCAGTACTTC
D gene: -; V gene: TRBV28; J gene: TRBJ2-7; clone size: -; CDR3 protein: CASSLSWGGEQYF; CDR3 DNA: TGTGCCAGCAGTTTGAGTTGGGGAGGCGAGCAGTACTTC
D gene: TRBD1; V gene: TRBV7-2; J gene: TRBJ2-3; clone size: -; CDR3 protein: CASSPGTGPDTQYF; CDR3 DNA: TGTGCCAGCAGCCCTGGGACAGGGCCAGATACGCAGTATTTT
D gene: -; V gene: TRBV5-1; J gene: TRBJ2-7; clone size: few; CDR3 protein: CASSLMGYEQYF; CDR3 DNA: TGCGCCAGCAGCTTGATGGGTTACGAGCAGTACTTC
D gene: TRBD2; V gene: TRBV7-3; J gene: TRBJ2-1; clone size: few; CDR3 protein: CASSLTSGSDNEQFF; CDR3 DNA: TGTGCCAGCAGCCTAACTAGCGGGAGCGACAATGAGCAGTTCTTC
D gene: -; V gene: TRBV6-1; J gene: TRBJ2-5; clone size: -; CDR3 protein: CASRGITPGTQYF; CDR3 DNA: TGTGCCAGCAGGGGTATAACCCCCGGGACCCAGTACTTC
D gene: TRBD1; V gene: TRBV2; J gene: TRBJ1-2; clone size: few; CDR3 protein: CASSTGTGYGYTF; CDR3 DNA: TGTGCCAGCAGTACAGGGACAGGCTATGGCTACACCTTC
D gene: TRBD2; V gene: TRBV29-1; J gene: TRBJ2-3; clone size: -; CDR3 protein: CSHWGLAGGPTDTQYF; CDR3 DNA: TGCAGCCATTGGGGATTAGCGGGAGGGCCCACAGATACGCAGTATTTT
D gene: TRBD2; V gene: TRBV27; J gene: TRBJ2-7; clone size: -; CDR3 protein: CASSHSRLLAGVPAYEQYF; CDR3 DNA: TGTGCCAGCAGCCACTCCCGGTTGCTAGCGGGAGTCCCCGCCTACGAGCAGTACTTC